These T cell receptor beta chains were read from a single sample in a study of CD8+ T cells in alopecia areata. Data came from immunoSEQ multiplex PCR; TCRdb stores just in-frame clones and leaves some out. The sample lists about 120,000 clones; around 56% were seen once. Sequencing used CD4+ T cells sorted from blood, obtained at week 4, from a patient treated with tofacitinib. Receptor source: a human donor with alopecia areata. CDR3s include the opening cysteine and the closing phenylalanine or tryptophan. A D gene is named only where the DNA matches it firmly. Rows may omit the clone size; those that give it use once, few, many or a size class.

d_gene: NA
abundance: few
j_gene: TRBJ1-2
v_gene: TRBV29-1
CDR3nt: TGCAGCGTTGTGGGGGACGGTAGAACTTATGGCTACACCTTC
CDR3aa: CSVVGDGRTYGYTF

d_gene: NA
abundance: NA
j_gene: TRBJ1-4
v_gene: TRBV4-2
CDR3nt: TGTGCCAGCAGCCAAGATGTGGCAGCAACTAATGAAAAACTGTTTTTT
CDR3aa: CASSQDVAATNEKLFF

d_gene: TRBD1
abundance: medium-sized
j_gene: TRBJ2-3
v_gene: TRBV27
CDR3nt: TGTGCCAGCAGCCCGATGACAGGGATCCGCACAGATACGCAGTATTTT
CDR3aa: CASSPMTGIRTDTQYF

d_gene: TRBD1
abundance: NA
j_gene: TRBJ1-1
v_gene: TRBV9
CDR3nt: TGTGCCAGCAGCCTAGCTCCCCAGGGGGGAAACACTGAAGCTTTCTTT
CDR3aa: CASSLAPQGGNTEAFF

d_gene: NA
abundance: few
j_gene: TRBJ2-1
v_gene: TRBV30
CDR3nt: TGTGCCTGTCGTTTATGGCGGGCGGGTTCCTACAATGAGCAGTTCTTC
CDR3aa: CACRLWRAGSYNEQFF

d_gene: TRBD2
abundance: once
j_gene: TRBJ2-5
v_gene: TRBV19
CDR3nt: TGTGCCAGTAGTATCCGGGGGGCCCAGTACTTC
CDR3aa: CASSIRGAQYF

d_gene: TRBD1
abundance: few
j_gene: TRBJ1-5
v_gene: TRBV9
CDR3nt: TGTGCCAGCAGCCGATCGACAGGGAATCAGCCCCAGCATTTT
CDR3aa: CASSRSTGNQPQHF

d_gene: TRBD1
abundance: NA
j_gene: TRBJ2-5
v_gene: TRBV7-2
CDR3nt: TGTGCCAGCAGCCTCGGGACAGCCCAAGAGACCCAGTACTTC
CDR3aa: CASSLGTAQETQYF

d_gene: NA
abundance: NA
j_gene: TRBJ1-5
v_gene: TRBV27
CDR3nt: TGTGCCAGCAGTTTCCCAGGCAGCAATCAGCCCCAGCATTTT
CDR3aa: CASSFPGSNQPQHF

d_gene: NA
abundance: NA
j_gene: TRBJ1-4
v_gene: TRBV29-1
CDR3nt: TGCAGCGTTGTGGGCTGGGGGCAGGATGAAAAACTGTTTTTT
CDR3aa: CSVVGWGQDEKLFF

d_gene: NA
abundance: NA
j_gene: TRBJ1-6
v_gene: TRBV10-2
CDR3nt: TGCGCCAGCAGGGTGCAGTTAAATTCACCCCTCCACTTT
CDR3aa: CASRVQLNSPLHF

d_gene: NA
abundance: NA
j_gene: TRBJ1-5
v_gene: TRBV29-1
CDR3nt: TGCAGCGTCCGTGATGTTACTCAGCCCCAGCATTTT
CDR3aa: CSVRDVTQPQHF

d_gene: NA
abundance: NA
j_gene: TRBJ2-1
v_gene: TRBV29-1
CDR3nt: TGCAGCGTTGGGATCCTGAGCAGCTACAATGAGCAGTTCTTC
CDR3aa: CSVGILSSYNEQFF

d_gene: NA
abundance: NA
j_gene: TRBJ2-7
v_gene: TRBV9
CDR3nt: TGTGCCAGCAGCGCGACTCCGGGACAAGGGGCCTACGAGCAGTACTTC
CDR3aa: CASSATPGQGAYEQYF

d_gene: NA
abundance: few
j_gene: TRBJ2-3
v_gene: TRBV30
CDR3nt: TGTGCCTGGACAGTGGCAGGGGATACGCAGTATTTT
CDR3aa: CAWTVAGDTQYF

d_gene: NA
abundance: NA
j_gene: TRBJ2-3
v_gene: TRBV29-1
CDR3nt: TGCAGCGTTGGGCTGGAAGGGACAGATACGCAGTATTTT
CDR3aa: CSVGLEGTDTQYF

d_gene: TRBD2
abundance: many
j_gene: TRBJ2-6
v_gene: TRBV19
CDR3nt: TGTGCCAGTACCTTAAGACTAGCGGCAAGCTCTGGGGCCAACGTCCTGACTTTC
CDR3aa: CASTLRLAASSGANVLTF

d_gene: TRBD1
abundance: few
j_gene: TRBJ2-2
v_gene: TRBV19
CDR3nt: TGTGCCAGTATTCCGACCGGGACAGGGGTAGGCACCGGGGAGCTGTTTTTT
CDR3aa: CASIPTGTGVGTGELFF

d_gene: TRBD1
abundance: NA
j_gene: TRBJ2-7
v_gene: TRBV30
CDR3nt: TGTGCCTGGATGGGGACAGGGGTCACCTACGAGCAGTACTTC
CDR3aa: CAWMGTGVTYEQYF

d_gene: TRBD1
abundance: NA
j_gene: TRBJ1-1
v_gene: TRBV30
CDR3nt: TGTGCCTCGACAGGGCAGAACACTGAAGCTTTCTTT
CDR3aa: CASTGQNTEAFF

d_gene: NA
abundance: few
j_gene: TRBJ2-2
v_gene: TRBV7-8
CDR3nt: TGTGCCAGCAGCGGTGGGACCGCGGTTGGCACCGGGGAGCTGTTTTTT
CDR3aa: CASSGGTAVGTGELFF

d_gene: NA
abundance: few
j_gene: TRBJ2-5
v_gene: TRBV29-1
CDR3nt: TGCAGCGCCGAGGTGTTTTGGGAGACCCAGTACTTC
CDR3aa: CSAEVFWETQYF

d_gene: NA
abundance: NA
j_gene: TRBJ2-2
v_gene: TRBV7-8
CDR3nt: TGTGCCACCTCTGTACTTCTGACCGGGGAGCTGTTTTTT
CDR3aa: CATSVLLTGELFF

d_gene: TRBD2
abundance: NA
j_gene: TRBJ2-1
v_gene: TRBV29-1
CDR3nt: TGCAGCGCCGTGACTAGCGGACCGAATGAGCAGTTCTTC
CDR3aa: CSAVTSGPNEQFF

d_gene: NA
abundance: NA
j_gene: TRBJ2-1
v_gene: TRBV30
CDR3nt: TGTGCCTGGAGCTTGAGGGGCCACAATGAGCAGTTCTTC
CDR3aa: CAWSLRGHNEQFF

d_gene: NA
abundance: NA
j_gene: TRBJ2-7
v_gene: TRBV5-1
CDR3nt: NA
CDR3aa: CASSVGEGSSYF

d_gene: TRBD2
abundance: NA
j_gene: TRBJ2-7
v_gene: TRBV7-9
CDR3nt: TGTGCCAGCAGCTTAGGCTCTACGCGGGAGGGCCTAGGCGAGCAGTACTTC
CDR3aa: CASSLGSTREGLGEQYF

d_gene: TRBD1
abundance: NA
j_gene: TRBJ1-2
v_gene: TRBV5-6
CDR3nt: TGTGCCAGCAGCTTGGGACAGGGTATAAGCTACACCTTC
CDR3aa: CASSLGQGISYTF

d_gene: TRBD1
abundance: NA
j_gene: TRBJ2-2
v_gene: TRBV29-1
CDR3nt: TGCAGCGTTGGTGGGACAGGGACCGGTGTGATGTTTTTT
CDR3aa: CSVGGTGTGVMFF

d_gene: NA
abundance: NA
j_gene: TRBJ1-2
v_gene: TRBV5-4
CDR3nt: TGTGCCAGCAGCTTACAGGGAGACGGCTACACCTTC
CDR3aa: CASSLQGDGYTF

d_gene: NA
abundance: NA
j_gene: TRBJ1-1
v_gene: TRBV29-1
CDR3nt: TGCAGCGTTGTTTCACGAAAGGGCGGCACTGAAGCTTTCTTT
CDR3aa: CSVVSRKGGTEAFF

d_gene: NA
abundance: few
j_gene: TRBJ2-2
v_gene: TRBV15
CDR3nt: TGTGCCACCAGGCTAACCGGGACGGTTCTCTCCGGGGAGCTGTTTTTT
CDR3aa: CATRLTGTVLSGELFF

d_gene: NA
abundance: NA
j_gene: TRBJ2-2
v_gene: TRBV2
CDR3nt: TGTGCCAGCAGGAACAAACACGGGAACACCGGGGAGCTGTTTTTT
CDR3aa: CASRNKHGNTGELFF